This T cell receptor beta chain was found in a study of cytomegalovirus exposure and HLA in healthy donors. The overall study: One earlier analysis, a look at 180 million or so T cells, found roughly 110 million unique TCR beta sequences.

A multiplex PCR was run with 60 Vbeta primers and 13 Jbeta primers. The data were produced by immunoSEQ multiplex PCR, yet TCRdb's version contains in-frame clones alone and is incomplete. Among 100,000 to 150,000 clones listed, around 74% were seen once. Regarding this clone: Its antigen is as yet unknown.

General observations from the study: It has been reported that TCR beta sequences accurately predicted the HLA-A and HLA-B alleles of most subjects. V- and J-gene trimming of TCR beta was linked (in a later analysis) to a missense DCLRE1C variant. TCR beta chains numbering roughly 150 were designated cytomegalovirus-associated.

The sequencing input was PBMCs. The sequence was obtained from a male donor in good health and CMV-seronegative.

The CDR3 protein is CASRSAGGISEQYF. CDR3 DNA: TGTGCCAGCAGGTCGGCGGGAGGGATTAGCGAGCAGTACTTC. This chain connects TRBV6-5 to TRBJ2-7, with TRBD2 matching 9 bases. The CDR3 is 14 residues long. With V trimmed by 6 bases and J by 6 bases, 9 bases remained unmatched. The germline V gene has CDR1 MNHEY and CDR2 SVGAGI.